What follows describes a single TCR beta chain. The antigen remains undetermined. The data are from a study of CD8+ T cells in alopecia areata. On the study more broadly: The duration of tofacitinib was 6 to 18 months, with 6 months off drug afterward. Study findings and constraints: Mice gave a clearer picture of TCR sharing than patients did, possibly for HLA-related reasons. Lesional scalp, notably in alopecia totalis/universalis, had clonality above that of normal scalp. Scalp data also include sequences from resident alphabeta T cells of normal skin.

CDR1 is LNHNV, CDR2 YYDKDF, per germline (reference sequence). V shed 0 bases and J shed 9 bases, with 9 bases lying between them. The CDR3 runs to 14 residues. RNA, once extracted, was reverse transcribed into cDNA for use as the sequencing template. Assay: immunoSEQ multiplex PCR; the TCRdb copy retains only in-frame clones and omits some. The table has 140,000 to 150,000 clones, more than 75% seen once. The chain uses TRBV15 and TRBJ1-6; maybe TRBD1 (5 bases). The sample consisted of CD8+ T cells sorted from blood, taken at week 0. This TCR was recovered from a human donor with alopecia areata. In DNA, the CDR3 is TGTGCCACCAGCAGAGAGGGGACTATTTCACCCCTCCACTTT. This translates into CATSREGTISPLHF. The variable domain in full, with the rest retrieved from reference TRBV15 and TRBJ1-6, is DAMVIQNPRYQVTQFGKPVTLSCSQTLNHNVMYWYQQKSSQAPKLLFHYYDKDFNNEADTPDNFQSRRPNTSFCFLDIRSPGLGDTAMYLCATSREGTISPLHFGNGTRLTVT.